The 31 T cell receptor beta chains below come from one sample, sequenced in a study of response to subunit inactivated influenza vaccine. Each CDR3 protein gets one entry after TCRdb re-called the RT-PCR reads with MiXCR. The data hold over 450,000 distinct CDR3 sequences, with 10% to 15% observed a single time. Material: PBMCs from blood, obtained roughly 45 days after vaccination. Receptors were obtained from a man in his fifties who received an inactivated influenza vaccine.

The chain links TRBV20-1 to TRBJ2-1, with D possibly TRBD2 on 6 matching bases. This CDR3 comprises 13 residues. The V gene lost 1 base and the J gene lost 7 bases, with 11 bases spanning the gap. Germline values: CDR1 DFQATT, CDR2 SNEGSKA (reference sequence). CDR3 DNA sequence: TGCAGTGCTAGAGCGGGACTGACAAATGAGCAGTTCTTC. This gives the protein CSARAGLTNEQFF.

This clonotype has at least ten counts. The chain combines TRBV24-1 with TRBJ2-1; D is possibly TRBD2 (6 bases). The length of the CDR3 is 15 residues. Trimming shortened V by 4 bases and J by 9 bases, and 18 bases separated the two germline ends. Germline V gene sequence: CDR1 KGHDR, CDR2 SFDVKD. CDR3 region: CATSDKSGWGGEQFF. The CDR3 DNA reads TGTGCCACCAGTGACAAGAGCGGGTGGGGTGGTGAGCAGTTCTTC.

This clonotype was seen more than once but under ten times. The chain is built from TRBV5-1 and TRBJ2-2; perhaps TRBD1 as D (6 bases). This CDR3 spans 15 amino acids. The V gene lost 4 bases and the J gene lost 3 bases, with 13 bases spanning the gap. Germline V gene data show CDR1 as SGHRS and CDR2 as YFSETQ. The CDR3 sequence: CASSPWTEHTGELFF. The CDR3, as DNA: TGCGCCAGCAGCCCCTGGACAGAACACACCGGGGAGCTGTTTTTT. Full variable domain (missing parts from reference TRBV5-1 and TRBJ2-2): KAGVTQTPRYLIKTRGQQVTLSCSPISGHRSVSWYQQTPGQGLQFLFEYFSETQRNKGNFPGRFSGRQFSNSRSEMNVSTLELGDSALYLCASSPWTEHTGELFFGEGSRLTVL.

The rearrangement links TRBV14 to TRBJ2-3; D not resolved. V was clipped by 0 bases and J by 4 bases, with 8 bases between them. Germline V gives CDR1 SGHDN, CDR2 FVKESK. The CDR3 is made up of 14 amino acids. In DNA form, the CDR3 reads TGTGCCAGCAGCCAAGAAGGCTTGCCAGATACGCAGTATTTT. This gives the protein CASSQEGLPDTQYF.

This clonotype was observed a few times. CDR3 bases: TGTGCCAGCAGCCAAGAGGCGGGAGCCGTCAACGAGCAGTACTTC. Translated: CASSQEAGAVNEQYF. The chain couples TRBV4-2 to TRBJ2-7; 7 bases map to TRBD2. The CDR3 length is 15 residues. V lost 0 bases and J lost 5; bases outside the gene matches: 7. Germline V gives CDR1 LGHNA, CDR2 YNFKEQ.

The chain joins TRBV18 to TRBJ2-1; D might be TRBD2 (5 bases). The V and J ends lost 3 bases and 8 bases respectively, with 14 bases between them. The CDR3 is 14 residues long. CDR1 is KGHSH and CDR2 is LQKENI in the germline V gene. The CDR3 spells CASSPTSGVDEQFF. CDR3 nucleotide sequence: TGTGCCAGCTCACCTACAAGCGGAGTCGATGAGCAGTTCTTC. Combining the CDR3 with reference TRBV18 and TRBJ2-1 gives the whole variable domain NAGVMQNPRHLVRRRGQEARLRCSPMKGHSHVYWYRQLPEEGLKFMVYLQKENIIDESGMPKERFSAEFPKEGPSILRIQQVVRGDSAAYFCASSPTSGVDEQFFGPGTRLTVL.

This clonotype came up a few times. The J gene is TRBJ2-1, the V gene TRBV10-3, with D perhaps TRBD2 (5 bases). The CDR3 loop spans 13 amino acids. Germline CDR1 reads ENHRY; CDR2 reads SYGVKD. With 5 bases removed from V and 8 bases from J, the gap between germline ends came to 13 bases. CDR3 DNA sequence: TGTGCCATCAGTTCCGCCGACGGGGATGAGCAGTTCTTC. Translation: CAISSADGDEQFF.

The rearrangement uses TRBV20-1 and TRBJ2-7; 8 nucleotides match TRBD2. Losses at the gene ends were 2 bases for V and 4 bases for J; bases not matched to a gene: 7. Germline V gene lookup returns CDR1 DFQATT and CDR2 SNEGSKA (reference sequence). This CDR3 region has 14 residues. CDR3 nucleotides: TGCAGTGCTAGACCGGGACTAGTGAGGTACGAGCAGTACTTC. Amino acids: CSARPGLVRYEQYF.

The J gene is TRBJ1-2, the V gene TRBV11-2; D uncertain. Trimming cost V 0 bases and J 7 bases, with 12 bases left between them. Germline V gene data show CDR1 as SGHAT and CDR2 as FQNNGV. This CDR3 is built from 14 residues. CDR3 sequence (DNA): TGTGCCAGCAGCTTAGATCAAGGATGGGGTGGCTACACCTTC. This sequence encodes CASSLDQGWGGYTF.

J is TRBJ2-3 and V is TRBV7-9, with D perhaps matching TRBD1 (5 bases). Trimming cost V 5 bases and J 2 bases, with 14 bases left between them. CDR1 is SEHNR and CDR2 is FQNEAQ in the germline V gene (reference sequence). The CDR3 length is 15 residues. CDR3 residues: CASSPVTEYTDTQYF. CDR3 nucleotides: TGTGCCAGCAGCCCCGTGACAGAATACACAGATACGCAGTATTTT.

The chain recombines TRBV29-1 with TRBJ2-6; a possible D gene is TRBD2 (6 bases). Germline assignment: CDR1 SQVTM and CDR2 ANQGSEA. The length of the CDR3 is 16 residues. Trimming removed 5 bases at V and 2 bases at J, with 16 bases between. The DNA for the CDR3 is TGCAGCGTTCGGGGTGGGGGGATTACTGGGGCCAACGTCCTGACTTTC. As protein: CSVRGGGITGANVLTF.

This clonotype was detected many times. This chain connects TRBV10-3 to TRBJ2-5; D not certain. CDR1 and CDR2 (germline): ENHRY, SYGVKD. This CDR3 spans 12 amino acids. Trimming left V 6 bases short and J 2 bases short, with 7 bases between. The CDR3 nucleotides read TGTGCCATCAGGGATCGTCAAGAGACCCAGTACTTC. Translation: CAIRDRQETQYF.

This clonotype was seen only a few times. The CDR3 sequence: CASSLAVATNEKLFF. For the CDR3, the DNA is TGTGCCAGCAGTTTAGCGGTTGCAACTAATGAAAAACTGTTTTTT. The chain uses TRBV28 and TRBJ1-4, with D unclear. V lost 2 bases, J lost 0 bases, and 7 bases lay in between. The CDR3 extends over 15 amino acids. The V gene's germline CDR1 is MDHEN and CDR2 SYDVKM.

This clonotype was found a few times. The CDR3 reads CASSFFGGTGGSTDTQYF. Here the CDR3 DNA reads TGTGCCAGCAGCTTCTTTGGGGGAACGGGGGGGAGCACAGATACGCAGTATTTT. The chain is built from TRBV7-8 and TRBJ2-3, with 8 bases that match TRBD2. The CDR3 totals 18 residues. The J segment lost 0 bases and the V segment lost 3 bases, leaving 11 bases of the junction unmatched. Looked up from germline, CDR1 is SGHVS and CDR2 is FQNEAQ.

This clonotype was counted ten times or more. The chain joins TRBV27 to TRBJ2-7, with 14 bases fitting TRBD2. The germline V gene has CDR1 MNHEY and CDR2 SMNVEV (reference sequence). With V trimmed by 5 bases and J by 3 bases, 3 bases remained unmatched. The CDR3 is 15 residues long. This chain's CDR3 is CASSRGLAGVYEQYF. CDR3 nucleotides: TGTGCCAGCAGTAGGGGACTAGCGGGAGTCTACGAGCAGTACTTC.

This clonotype was seen a handful of times. This CDR3 reads CASRAPGNTIYF. For the CDR3, the DNA is TGTGCCAGCAGGGCGCCCGGAAACACCATATATTTT. The genes are TRBV7-8 and TRBJ1-3, with D uncertain. The CDR3 totals 12 residues. The V end lost 6 bases, the J end lost 4 bases, and 7 bases lay between the germline ends. Germline CDR1 and CDR2: SGHVS and FQNEAQ.

This clonotype has only a few counts. This chain links TRBV12-3 or TRBV12-4 with TRBJ1-1; 7 bases are shared with TRBD1. CDR3 length: 12 residues. Trimming cost V 5 bases and J 8 bases; bases outside gene matches: 5. The CDR3 protein is CASSLRTGEAFF. CDR3 nucleotides: TGTGCCAGCAGTCTTCGGACAGGCGAAGCTTTCTTT.

In this sample, this clonotype turned up many times. The rearrangement uses TRBV20-1 and TRBJ2-5; D might be TRBD1 (6 bases). CDR1 is DFQATT, CDR2 SNEGSKA, per germline (reference sequence). The V end was cut by 4 bases, the J end by 5 bases, with 14 bases between. The CDR3 length is 13 residues. CDR3 nucleotide sequence: TGCAGTGCTATAAGGGGGATTGGGGAGACCCAGTACTTC. It codes for CSAIRGIGETQYF.

The V gene is TRBV6-2 or TRBV6-3, the J gene TRBJ2-2; 12 bases are shared with TRBD2. V gave up 0 bases and J gave up 4 bases; unmatched junction bases: 15. Germline V lookup: CDR1 MNHEY, CDR2 SVGEGT. The CDR3 is 21 residues long. The CDR3 spells CASSYSIFGLAGSGGTGELFF. The CDR3 region has the DNA TGTGCCAGCAGTTACTCGATCTTTGGACTAGCGGGATCCGGGGGCACCGGGGAGCTGTTTTTT.

This clonotype was counted between two and nine times. The chain is built from TRBV12-3 or TRBV12-4 and TRBJ2-3; the match to TRBD1 covers 10 bases. The trim removed 1 base at V and 7 bases at J, leaving 5 bases unmatched. CDR3 length: 15 residues. The DNA for the CDR3 is TGTGCCAGCAGTTTAGAGGGACAGGGGATGTATACGCAGTATTTT. This codes for CASSLEGQGMYTQYF.

The genes are TRBV3-1 and TRBJ2-1, with 9 nucleotides matching TRBD2. CDR3 length: 11 residues. Germline CDR1 is LGHDT and CDR2 is YNNKEL (reference sequence). The CDR3 DNA sequence: TGTGCTGCGGGGGGGATCAATGAGCAGTTCTTC. The encoded protein is CAAGGINEQFF.

The rearrangement links TRBV20-1 to TRBJ1-2, with TRBD1 matching 8 bases. CDR3 length equals 15 residues. V shed 6 bases and J 1 base; nucleotides not matched to a gene: 10. CDR1 DFQATT and CDR2 SNEGSKA come from the germline V gene (reference sequence). The CDR3 DNA follows: TGCAGTGCCAAGCCAGGGGACAGGAGTAACTATGGCTACACCTTC. This codes for CSAKPGDRSNYGYTF.

The chain employs TRBV28 and TRBJ1-5, with no clear D. Germline V gene data show CDR1 as MDHEN and CDR2 as SYDVKM. The CDR3 runs 14 residues. The V end lost 4 bases, the J end lost 2 bases, and 9 bases lay between the germline ends. The CDR3 protein is CASSSPWGNQPQHF. The DNA of the CDR3 is TGTGCCAGCAGTTCACCCTGGGGCAATCAGCCCCAGCATTTT.

This clonotype was seen repeatedly, ten times or more. The rearrangement links TRBV6-1 to TRBJ2-6, with 8 nucleotides matching TRBD1. V gave up 7 bases and J gave up 0 bases; unmatched junction bases: 11. CDR3 length: 18 residues. Germline CDR1 is MNHNS and CDR2 is SASEGT. The CDR3 spells CASTRGDRGSSGANVLTF. Here the CDR3 DNA reads TGTGCCAGCACGAGGGGAGACAGGGGATCCTCTGGGGCCAACGTCCTGACTTTC.

This clonotype was counted at least ten times. This chain joins TRBV20-1 and TRBJ2-3; 11 bases align to TRBD1. After removal of 5 bases from V and 8 bases from J, the junction contained 12 bases not matched to a gene. This CDR3 spans 15 amino acids. Germline values: CDR1 DFQATT, CDR2 SNEGSKA (reference sequence). CDR3 sequence (DNA): TGCAGTGCTGACCGGGACAGGGGGTGGGTCGGTACGCAGTATTTT. Amino acid sequence: CSADRDRGWVGTQYF.

This clonotype was picked up many times. V gene TRBV9 combines with J gene TRBJ1-5; TRBD1 is a possible D gene (5 bases). The V gene's germline CDR1 is SGDLS and CDR2 YYNGEE. V lost 3 bases and J lost 6, with 13 bases in between. This CDR3 is 14 amino acids long. The DNA of the CDR3 is TGTGCCAGCAGCGGAGGGGTGAGTGGTCAGCCCCAGCATTTT. Its translation: CASSGGVSGQPQHF.

The chain combines TRBV7-3 with TRBJ2-3; a weak D match, TRBD1 (5 bases). CDR1 and CDR2 (germline): SGHTA, FQGTGA. The ends were cut back, 4 bases at V and 5 bases at J, with 28 bases in the middle. The CDR3 is 19 amino acids. CDR3 loop: CASSSTRGGTLVRGDTQYF. CDR3 nucleotide sequence: TGTGCCAGCAGCTCAACAAGGGGTGGAACACTCGTTAGGGGAGATACGCAGTATTTT.

The table lists this clonotype with a few counts. The V call is TRBV7-8, the J call TRBJ2-3, with TRBD2 identical over 13 bases. V lost 5 bases and J lost 3; bases outside the gene matches: 11. Germline values: CDR1 SGHVS, CDR2 FQNEAQ. This CDR3 is 18 amino acids long. CDR3 sequence: CASSPGLAGEVRTDTQYF. For the CDR3, the DNA is TGTGCCAGCAGCCCTGGACTAGCGGGAGAGGTTCGGACAGATACGCAGTATTTT.

This clonotype was picked up many times. The V call is TRBV20-1, the J call TRBJ2-3; 7 bases align to TRBD1. The CDR3 totals 15 residues. J gave up 1 base and V 2 bases, and 6 bases lay outside the gene matches. The V gene's germline CDR1 is DFQATT and CDR2 SNEGSKA (reference sequence). The CDR3 DNA reads as TGCAGTGCTAGATCTAACAGGGGTGGCACAGATACGCAGTATTTT. It yields the protein CSARSNRGGTDTQYF.

This clonotype has just a few counts. This chain joins TRBV20-1 and TRBJ2-5, with a possible D match to TRBD2 (6 bases). The CDR3 covers 14 residues. Germline V CDR1 and CDR2: DFQATT, SNEGSKA (reference sequence). The DNA of the CDR3 is TGCAGCGCAAACTCGGGCAGGGAGGTAAAGACCCAGTACTTC. Translated, it gives CSANSGREVKTQYF.

A few counts support this clonotype. This chain uses TRBV5-1 with TRBJ2-7, with 8 bases that match TRBD1. Germline V gives CDR1 SGHRS, CDR2 YFSETQ. V lost 4 bases, J lost 3 bases, and 3 bases stayed unmatched. The CDR3 runs 13 residues. CDR3 in DNA: TGCGCCAGCAGCACCACAGGGGGCTACGAGCAGTACTTC. This gives the protein CASSTTGGYEQYF.